Each of the 3 T cell receptor beta chains below was sequenced from the same sample in a study of shared clonotypes between healthy human individuals. CD8 cells classed as naive were CD45RO-negative and positively selected for CCR7, excluding terminally differentiated effector memory CD45RA+ cells. TCRdb keeps only in-frame clones here, not all; method: immunoSEQ multiplex PCR. This table holds approximately 600,000 clones, around 95% found once. Material: naive CD8+ T cells sorted from blood. These receptors were taken from a woman aged 25 to 45 in good health.

The chain is built from TRBV29-1 and TRBJ2-1; TRBD2 agrees at 9 bases. Germline trimming cut 4 bases from V and 4 bases from J; bases unmatched to any gene: 5. The CDR3 contains 14 residues. CDR1 and CDR2 from the germline V gene are SQVTM and ANQGSEA. CDR3 nucleotides: TGCAGCGTTGGAGGGACTAGCAGATACAATGAGCAGTTCTTC. Translated: CSVGGTSRYNEQFF.

The V gene is TRBV28, the J gene TRBJ2-5; D is undetermined. The length of the CDR3 is 14 residues. V shed 3 bases and J shed 1 base, with 9 bases lying between them. The germline CDR1 and CDR2 sequences are MDHEN and SYDVKM. CDR3: CASSLSLSQETQYF. The CDR3 DNA follows: TGTGCCAGCAGTTTGTCACTGTCCCAAGAGACCCAGTACTTC. Using reference TRBV28 and TRBJ2-5 for the parts outside the CDR3, the full variable domain is DVKVTQSSRYLVKRTGEKVFLECVQDMDHENMFWYRQDPGLGLRLIYFSYDVKMKEKGDIPEGYSVSREKKERFSLILESASTNQTSMYLCASSLSLSQETQYFGPGTRLLVL.

This clone was picked up one time. V usage is TRBV27 and J usage is TRBJ1-5, with D unresolved. Trimming stripped 2 bases from V and 4 bases from J, with 6 bases between. CDR3 size: 13 residues. CDR1 and CDR2 (germline): MNHEY, SMNVEV (reference sequence). CDR3 amino acids: CASSLLANQPQHF. The DNA of the CDR3 is TGTGCCAGCAGTTTACTCGCAAATCAGCCCCAGCATTTT.